This TCR beta chain stems from a study of blood T cells in healthy people across ages. Germline V gene lookup returns CDR1 SGHTA and CDR2 FQGNSA. Trimming stripped 0 bases from V and 8 bases from J, with 14 bases between. There are 15 residues in the CDR3. Study outcomes and limitations: Across the age range, TCR beta diversity per million T cells fell in a roughly linear way.

Sample-barcoded 5' priming and a J-beta primer mix drove a second PCR of roughly 6 to 12 cycles. Via MiXCR, TCRdb re-called the 5' RACE reads, giving one row per CDR3 protein. The sample carries about a million distinct CDR3 sequences, roughly 51% recorded once. In regard to this clonotype: Its antigen is currently unknown.

The sequencing input was blood. This clonotype originated in a woman aged 60 to 75 in good health. This sequence joins TRBV7-2 and TRBJ2-1, with a weak D call TRBD1 (6 bases). This CDR3 is CASSLALGGRDEQFF. The CDR3 DNA is TGTGCCAGCAGCTTAGCGCTAGGGGGTAGGGATGAGCAGTTCTTC.